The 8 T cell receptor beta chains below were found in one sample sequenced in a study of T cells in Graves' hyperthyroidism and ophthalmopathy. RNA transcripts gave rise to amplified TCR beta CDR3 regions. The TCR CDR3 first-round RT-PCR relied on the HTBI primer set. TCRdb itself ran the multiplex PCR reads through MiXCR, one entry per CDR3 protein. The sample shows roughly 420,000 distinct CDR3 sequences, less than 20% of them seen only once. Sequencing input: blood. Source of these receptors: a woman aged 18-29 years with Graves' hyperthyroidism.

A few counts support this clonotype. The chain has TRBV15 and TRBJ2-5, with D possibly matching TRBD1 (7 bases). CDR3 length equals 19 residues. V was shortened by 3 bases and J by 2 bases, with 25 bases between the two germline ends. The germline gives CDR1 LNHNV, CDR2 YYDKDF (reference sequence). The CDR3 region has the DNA TGTGCCACCAGCAGGGCACAGGGGCCGCTTGGAGGGAGGCAAGAGACCCAGTACTTC. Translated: CATSRAQGPLGGRQETQYF.

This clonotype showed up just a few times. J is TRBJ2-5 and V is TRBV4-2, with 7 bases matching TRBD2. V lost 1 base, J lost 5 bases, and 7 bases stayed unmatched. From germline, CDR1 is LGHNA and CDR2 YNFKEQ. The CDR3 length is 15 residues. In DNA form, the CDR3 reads TGTGCCAGCAGCCAAGTCGATCAGGGAGGGGAGACCCAGTACTTC. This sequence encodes CASSQVDQGGETQYF.

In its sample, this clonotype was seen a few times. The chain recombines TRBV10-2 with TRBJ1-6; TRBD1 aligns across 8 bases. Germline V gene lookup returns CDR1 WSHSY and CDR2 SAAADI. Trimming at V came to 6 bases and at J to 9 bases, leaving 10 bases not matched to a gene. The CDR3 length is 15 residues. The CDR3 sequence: CASRDGQGGSSPLHF. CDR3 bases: TGCGCCAGCAGAGACGGACAGGGAGGAAGTTCACCCCTCCACTTT.

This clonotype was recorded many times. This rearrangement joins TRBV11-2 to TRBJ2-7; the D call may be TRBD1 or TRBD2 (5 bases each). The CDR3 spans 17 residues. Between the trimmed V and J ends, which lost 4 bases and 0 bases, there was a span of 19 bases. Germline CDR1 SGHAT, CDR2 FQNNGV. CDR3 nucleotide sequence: TGTGCCAGCAGCTCCATCCTCGGGGCCCGAAGCTCCTACGAGCAGTACTTC. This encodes CASSSILGARSSYEQYF.

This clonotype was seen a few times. CDR3 nucleotides: TGCGCCAGCAGCTTGGGGGACAGGGCCGGTCAGCCCCAGCATTTT. The encoded protein is CASSLGDRAGQPQHF. The V gene is TRBV5-1, the J gene TRBJ1-5; TRBD1 agrees at 9 bases. Germline trimming cut 0 bases from V and 6 bases from J; bases unmatched to any gene: 4. This CDR3 has 15 amino acids. Germline CDR1 and CDR2: SGHRS and YFSETQ.

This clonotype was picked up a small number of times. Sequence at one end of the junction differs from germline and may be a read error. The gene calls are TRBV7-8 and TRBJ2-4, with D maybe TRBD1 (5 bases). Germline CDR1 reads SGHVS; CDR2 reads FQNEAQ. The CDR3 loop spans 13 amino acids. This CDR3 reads CASSFAGQNTQYF. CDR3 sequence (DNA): TGTGCCAGCAGCTTCGCAGGGCAAAACACTCAGTACTTC.

The CDR3 region is CASSINTGLVNEQFF. CDR3 in DNA: TGTGCCAGTAGTATTAACACGGGACTAGTCAATGAGCAGTTCTTC. The chain has TRBV19 and TRBJ2-1; TRBD2 matches 8 bases. The CDR3 length is 15 residues. J gave up 6 bases and V 3 bases, and 7 bases lay outside the gene matches. The germline gives CDR1 LNHDA, CDR2 SQIVND (reference sequence).

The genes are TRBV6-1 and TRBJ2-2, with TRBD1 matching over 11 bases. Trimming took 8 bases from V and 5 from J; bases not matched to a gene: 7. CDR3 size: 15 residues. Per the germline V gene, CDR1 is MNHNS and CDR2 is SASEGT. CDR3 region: CASPAGTGGTGELFF. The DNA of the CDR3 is TGTGCCAGCCCCGCCGGGACAGGGGGGACCGGGGAGCTGTTTTTT.